This T cell receptor beta chain was profiled in a study of cytomegalovirus exposure and HLA in healthy donors (dated by TCRdb to 2016 to 2017). Describing the broader study: According to an earlier analysis of a few hundred of the donors, about 179 million T cells yielded 100 million or so unique TCR beta sequences and around 280 Gb of sequence data. About 300 gigabases of sequencing data and around 80 million unique TCR sequences made up an early release that covered 500 to 700 HLA-typed donors. Of the approximately 400 genotyped donors, approximately 82% fell in the genetic ancestry cluster associated with self-reported Caucasian donors. The study aimed to test whether cataloging public T cell receptors could reveal signatures of past pathogen exposure. The study used immunosequencing to profile the T cell repertoires of 666 subjects and linked those repertoires to cytomegalovirus serostatus. A separate validation cohort of some 130 different subjects was used in addition to the approximately 700-subject first cohort. To predict cytomegalovirus infection status, the study brought together high-throughput TCR immunosequencing, statistical association of individual TCRs with disease status, and machine learning. In a later analysis, previously published TCR beta repertoires from fewer than 750 donors were re-analyzed and high-resolution HLA genotyping was added so that TCR occurrence patterns could be studied. In the later analysis, no new phenotypic data were used to find candidate immune exposures; instead, reliance was placed on TCR beta sequences and their occurrence across donors. To decide whether each TCR beta V gene segment behaved as functional or pseudogenic, an earlier analysis of fewer than 750 of the donors relied on high-throughput TCR beta sequencing. Donor age, sex, ethnicity and CMV serostatus were collected together with the repertoire data. Genome-wide SNP genotypes for about three fifths of the roughly 670 donors were used in a later genetic analysis, which treated that subset as a discovery cohort. Every discovery cohort repertoire had been produced on one sequencing platform. Both class I and class II loci were covered by HLA typing, at four-digit resolution. The number of typed donors differed by locus: roughly 620-640 for A, B, C, DRB1 and DQB1; some 540 for DQA1; about 600 for DPA1; and about 450 for DPB1. Because of strong linkage in the cohort, roughly 5 DR-DQ haplotypes were treated as single units for association and clustering. Among about 400 genotyped donors of the cohort, an average of roughly 230,000 unique TCR beta nucleotide sequences was sequenced per donor, of which roughly 18% were non-productive. Study-wide findings and limitations: CMV serostatus was the only immune exposure information available for the cohort. In a later analysis, HLA-associated TCR beta chains showed more clonal expansion and lower generation probabilities than non-associated chains that were equally common. The earlier analysis of approximately 560 of the donors excluded about 16 rarely observed V segments, including chromosome 9 orphons, because counts were too low. At a false discovery rate of 0.05, a later analysis linked 16,951 TCR beta sequences to specific HLA alleles. Broadly in line with IMGT annotations, most TCR beta V segments showed up in productive rearrangements about 87% or about 30% of the time in an earlier analysis of approximately 640 of the donors. Several of the top co-occurrence clusters appeared to be linked to parvovirus B19, influenza, CMV and Epstein-Barr virus, according to a later analysis. A total of fewer than 200 TCR beta chains were listed by the study as associated with cytomegalovirus. A further reported finding was that TCR beta sequences accurately predicted the HLA-A and HLA-B alleles for most subjects in the first cohort. Three of the identified cytomegalovirus-associated TCR beta chains were confirmed in vitro to be specific for cytomegalovirus antigens. When HLA alleles, especially DR and DQ, strongly co-occurred, TCR associations were difficult to assign to individual alleles. HLA typing was unavailable for some donors at each locus, so association tests used only the typed subset. Across donors, most TCR sequences were observed very rarely, whereas some public TCRs were present in many individuals. In a later analysis, the rate of TCR association differed among HLA loci, with DRB1 alleles having the most associated TCRs and HLA-C alleles having the fewest. A group of highly shared sequence variants was considered likely to be a technical artifact of the sequencing pipeline. In a later analysis, most CMV-associated TCR beta chains were found to appear HLA-restricted, with HLA associations seemingly driven largely by CMV exposure. The authors suggested that the approach could potentially be extended to other disease states and immunological phenotypes. Only TCR beta chains were sequenced in this cohort, and the absence of alpha or paired-chain data limited detectable features. In both the original and validation cohorts, the classifier was reported to diagnose cytomegalovirus status with high specificity and sensitivity. According to a later genetic analysis, donors in an Asian-associated ancestry cluster had fewer N-insertions in productive TCRs than the approximately 700-donor mean. The 87-base-pair reads could not distinguish some IMGT-functional V segments, including TRBV6-2 and TRBV6-3, so those segments were excluded. Sequencing depth was assumed to be roughly uniform across donors in the presence/absence analyses, though that assumption may not hold. Linkage disequilibrium might explain the correlated functional status among segregating V segments, but an unknown experimental factor could not be excluded. An association between a missense DCLRE1C variant and V-gene and J-gene trimming of TCR beta chains was found in a later genetic analysis and replicated in an independent cohort.

The CDR3 has 14 amino acids, counting the end cysteine and phenylalanine. The read is trimmed to its CDR3 DNA, 42 bases read in frame from base 1. Relative to germline, V is missing 3 bases and J is missing 6 bases, with 4 bases of the junction outside any gene match. CDR1 and CDR2 were assigned from the germline V gene as LGHNT and FRNRAP. The cohort was made up of several hundred healthy bone marrow donors. All cohort members were sampled while nominally healthy, although unrecorded immune exposures were likely present. The donor tested CMV seropositive and was one of the 289 seropositive cohort members. A peripheral blood sample was collected from each donor, and TCR beta sequencing was performed on peripheral blood mononuclear cells. The Qiagen DNeasy Blood Extraction Kit was used to extract genomic DNA from the blood cell samples. The library came from the immunoSEQ multiplex PCR assay. For the multiplex PCR, a mixture combining 60 forward primers for TCR Vbeta segments and 13 reverse primers for TCR Jbeta segments was used. The CDR3 region of rearranged TCR beta genes was amplified from genomic DNA by a multiplex PCR assay. Amplified TCR beta libraries were sequenced as 87-base-pair reads on the Illumina HiSeq System. On the authors' methods: A later analysis tallied roughly 76 million unique TCR beta chains across the 666 repertoires, and approximately 12 million of those chains were shared by two or more donors. To remove PCR and sequencing errors, raw reads were error-corrected and collapsed into unique sequences using a nearest-neighbor algorithm that merged closely related sequences. Alignment of CDR3 sequences to IMGT reference sequences was used to assign V, D and J gene segments. For a sequence to be retained, a match of at least six nucleotides was required to both a V gene segment and a J gene segment. A rearrangement was called productive if the CDR3 had no stop codons and remained in frame with V and J, and every other rearrangement was called non-productive. CDR3 was defined by IMGT convention, running from the second conserved V-encoded cysteine to the conserved J-encoded phenylalanine. The earlier analysis of about 560 of the donors excluded any sequence lacking an unambiguous match to a single V gene segment. An earlier analysis of fewer than 750 of the donors classified V segments as functional when productive rearrangements were above 56.7% and as segregating when the standard deviation between donors was above 5%. A statistical classification framework was built to diagnose cytomegalovirus status from the catalog of TCR beta chain sequences. A later analysis assigned V and J genes by comparing TCR nucleotide sequences with IMGT/GENE-DB human TR gene sequences. A later analysis assigned CDR3 sequences and most-parsimonious VDJ recombination scenarios with the TCRdist pipeline. In a later analysis, each TCR beta chain was defined by its CDR3 amino acid sequence together with its V-gene family, and reads lacking a unique V-gene family were excluded. As a way to deal with suspected cross-contamination and a sequencing artifact, a later analysis dropped roughly 600 nucleotide sequences that were highly shared and had low generation probability. A later analysis calculated a clonal expansion index for each public chain from normalized within-repertoire ranks of inferred template counts. In a later analysis, generation probabilities were computed using a VDJ recombination model fitted to out-of-frame rearrangements, and the results were checked against IGoR. Hypergeometric tests were used in a later analysis to score TCR-TCR, TCR-HLA and TCR-CMV co-occurrence, with a repertoire-size bias correction applied to the TCR pairs. A later analysis estimated false discovery rates by permuting HLA or CMV assignments 20 times. A later analysis grouped co-occurring TCRs with DBSCAN, adding TCRdist sequence similarity when clustering within HLA-allele-positive subsets. Repertoires with fewer than 30,000 or more than 120,000 public chains, plus five repertoires with anomalous nucleotide sharing, were excluded from co-occurrence clustering. TCRdb holds this immuneACCESS table with in-frame rearrangements only. Some clones are missing; in checked studies, unresolved V genes explain under half, and the rest has no known cause. V, J and clone size are taken as reported in that table, and D and trimming were inferred from the DNA itself. The sample table holds 200,000 to 250,000 clones, of which 70% were seen once. The ten largest clones represent about 2.8% of the sample.

Note on this clone: The clone's antigen remains unknown. Per-base qualities were not stored, and no clone one base away is much larger.

Recombination linked TRBV12-5 to TRBJ2-1, with 8 bases in between that match TRBD1. The source material was PBMCs. This TCR was sampled from a man aged 40-55 years in good health and CMV-seropositive. The nucleotide sequence reads as follows: TGTGCTAGTGGTTTCGGGACAGGCCCCAATGAGCAGTTCTTC. This encodes CASGFGTGPNEQFF.